Reported below is one TCR beta chain. The data belong to a study of blood T cell repertoires in COVID-19. CDR3 length equals 14 residues. Germline-derived CDR1 and CDR2 are SGHAT and FQNNGV. V lost 3 bases to trimming and J lost 0 bases, with 8 bases between them. Libraries were prepared by immunoSEQ multiplex PCR; TCRdb keeps only in-frame clonotypes and omits some of them. The sample carries 130,000 or so clones, roughly 90% recorded once. The receptor was derived from a man in his 70s with active COVID-19. This chain links TRBV11-2 with TRBJ1-2; D not certain. Sequencing used peripheral blood. CDR3 in amino acids: CASSFEAANYGYTF. In DNA, the CDR3 is TGTGCCAGCAGCTTCGAGGCGGCTAACTATGGCTACACCTTC. The variable domain in full, completed from reference TRBV11-2 and TRBJ1-2, reads EAGVAQSPRYKIIEKRQSVAFWCNPISGHATLYWYQQILGQGPKLLIQFQNNGVVDDSQLPKDRFSAERLKGVDSTLKIQPAKLEDSAVYLCASSFEAANYGYTFGSGTRLTVV.